This T cell receptor (beta chain) was identified in a study of T cell repertoires in cytomegalovirus infection. Study-level findings and limits: HLA-C-restricted TCR beta clonotypes specific for CMV led the ex vivo response.

The CDR3 is made up of 13 amino acids. The V and J ends lost 10 bases and 3 bases, in that order; junction bases with no gene match: 8. The germline V gene has CDR1 SNHLY and CDR2 FYNNEI. Each CDR3 protein is one row after TCRdb ran MiXCR on the reads. The sample lists approximately 770,000 distinct CDR3 sequences; around 29% were seen once. As for this clonotype: What it binds is not known.

The source is a human donor in good health (CMV status not recorded). Some clones in this sample may be carry-over from other donors' samples. The rearrangement joins TRBV2 to TRBJ1-1; 7 positions match TRBD1. The source was cultured CD8+ T cells from PBMCs, collected from culture after CMV antigen stimulation. CDR3 DNA: TGTGCCACCCTGACAGGGAGGGACACTGAAGCTTTCTTT. It specifies CATLTGRDTEAFF. The variable domain in full, completed from reference TRBV2 and TRBJ1-1, reads EPEVTQTPSHQVTQMGQEVILRCVPISNHLYFYWYRQILGQKVEFLVSFYNNEISEKSEIFDDQFSVERPDGSNFTLKIRSTKLEDSAMYFCATLTGRDTEAFFGQGTRLTVV.